The 16 T cell receptor beta chains listed next were all sequenced from one sample in a study of blood T cell repertoires in COVID-19 (dated by TCRdb to the early 2020s). Libraries came from the immunoSEQ multiplex PCR assay. In its TCRdb copy, this immuneACCESS table keeps in-frame sequences only and misses some clones. Where compared with another copy, unresolved V genes explain less than half of these, and the others have no known cause. The sample table lists some 260,000 clones, about nine tenths of them with a count of one. About 1.6% of the sample is taken by the ten largest. The source material was PBMCs or T cells enriched from blood (not recorded which). Receptors were obtained from a man aged 35 to 55 who had recovered from COVID-19.

The chain joins TRBV7-2 to TRBJ1-3, with a tentative D call TRBD1 (6 bases). Germline lookup yields CDR1 SGHTA and CDR2 FQGNSA. The CDR3 extends over 15 amino acids. The V end lost 5 bases, the J end lost 4 bases, and 15 bases lay between the germline ends. CDR3 coding DNA: TGTGCCAGCAGCCAAGGGGGGGGTCGAGGAAACACCATATATTTT. It yields the protein CASSQGGGRGNTIYF.

The rearrangement joins TRBV6-7 to TRBJ1-2, with TRBD1 matching 12 bases. TRBV6-7 is an ORF, and what it does is uncertain. Germline trimming cut 5 bases from V and 4 bases from J; bases unmatched to any gene: 17. The CDR3 is 19 amino acids. CDR3 region: CASSRFSGTGGQLCYGYTF. The CDR3 DNA reads TGTGCCAGCAGTCGTTTTTCCGGGACAGGGGGCCAGTTGTGCTATGGCTACACCTTC.

CDR3 sequence (DNA): TGTGCCAGCAGTTTATCGCGGGGACCCTACGAGCAGTACTTC. It encodes CASSLSRGPYEQYF. The chain carries TRBV27 and TRBJ2-7; D may be TRBD2 (6 bases). The CDR3 runs to 14 residues. CDR1 is MNHEY and CDR2 is SMNVEV in the germline V gene (reference sequence). Trimming left V 0 bases short and J 2 bases short, with 8 bases between.

DNA of the CDR3: TGTGCCAGCAGAATAGCGGGCAGCTCCTACGAGCAGTACTTC. Translation gives CASRIAGSSYEQYF. The rearrangement uses TRBV2 and TRBJ2-7; 7 nucleotides match TRBD2. V was pared by 6 bases and J by 0 bases, with 5 bases of the junction left unmatched. The CDR3 totals 14 residues. Germline V gives CDR1 SNHLY, CDR2 FYNNEI.

Only one count was recorded for this clone. The chain joins TRBV28 to TRBJ1-4; TRBD1 agrees at 9 bases. CDR1 is MDHEN and CDR2 is SYDVKM in the germline V gene. The ends lost 5 bases at V and 2 bases at J; junction bases unmatched: 6. This CDR3 comprises 16 residues. The CDR3: CASSPTGGNTNEKLFF. The CDR3 DNA reads TGTGCCAGCAGTCCCACAGGGGGCAATACTAATGAAAAACTGTTTTTT.

The chain uses TRBV29-1 and TRBJ2-3, with D unclear. The germline CDR1 and CDR2 sequences are SQVTM and ANQGSEA. V was trimmed by 4 bases and J by 5 bases, leaving 13 bases between them. This CDR3 comprises 13 residues. CDR3 in amino acids: CSVAQQARDTQYF. The DNA for the CDR3 is TGCAGCGTTGCCCAGCAGGCTCGAGATACGCAGTATTTT.

The chain links TRBV19 to TRBJ1-5, with D perhaps matching TRBD1 (6 bases). The CDR3 covers 15 residues. CDR1 and CDR2 (germline): LNHDA, SQIVND (reference sequence). V was clipped by 3 bases and J by 0 bases, with 9 bases between them. The CDR3 DNA follows: TGTGCCAGTAGTATTCGAGGGGGTAGCAATCAGCCCCAGCATTTT. It is translated as CASSIRGGSNQPQHF.

This clone was found once. This chain joins TRBV7-2 and TRBJ2-7; 11 bases line up with TRBD2. Per germline, CDR1 SGHTA and CDR2 FQGNSA. CDR3 length: 15 residues. Trimming took 5 bases from V and 2 from J; bases not matched to a gene: 5. CDR3 nucleotide sequence: TGTGCCAGCAGCCTACTAGCGGGGGAGACCTACGAGCAGTACTTC. Translation: CASSLLAGETYEQYF.

The genes are TRBV14 and TRBJ2-2; 10 bases align to TRBD2. Germline loops: CDR1 SGHDN, CDR2 FVKESK. The junction had 8 bases not matched to a gene; V was cut back by 3 bases and J by 4 bases. CDR3 length: 17 amino acids. The CDR3 coding sequence is TGTGCCAGCAGCCACCTCAGGAGCGGGAGGGCCACCGGGGAGCTGTTTTTT. Protein sequence: CASSHLRSGRATGELFF.

The chain employs TRBV7-2 and TRBJ1-3, with a weak D call TRBD1 (6 bases). Germline lookup yields CDR1 SGHTA and CDR2 FQGNSA. V was shortened by 3 bases and J by 4 bases, with 13 bases between the two germline ends. This CDR3 has 15 amino acids. DNA of the CDR3: TGTGCCAGCAGCTTTTACGGGACACCGGGAAACACCATATATTTT. This sequence encodes CASSFYGTPGNTIYF.

This chain joins TRBV10-3 and TRBJ2-7; 9 nucleotides line up with TRBD2. Germline V gives CDR1 ENHRY, CDR2 SYGVKD. The J segment lost 6 bases and the V segment lost 10 bases, leaving 4 bases of the junction unmatched. This CDR3 contains 11 residues. CDR3 region: CATLSGGEQYF. In nucleotides, the CDR3 is TGTGCCACCCTTAGCGGGGGCGAGCAGTACTTC.

The chain carries TRBV11-3 and TRBJ2-7; tentatively, D is TRBD1 (6 bases). With 7 bases removed from V and 4 bases from J, the gap between germline ends came to 20 bases. Germline lookup yields CDR1 SGHNT and CDR2 YENEEA. This CDR3 has 15 residues. The CDR3, as DNA: TGTGCCAGCAACCGAAGCAGGGGTCGGACTTACGAGCAGTACTTC. Its protein is CASNRSRGRTYEQYF.

This sequence joins TRBV27 and TRBJ1-1, with a weak D call TRBD1 (5 bases). The V and J ends lost 6 bases and 3 bases respectively, with 11 bases between them. CDR1 is MNHEY and CDR2 is SMNVEV in the germline V gene (reference sequence). This CDR3 is built from 13 residues. CDR3 region: CASRAQGYTEAFF. The CDR3 DNA reads as TGTGCCAGCAGGGCGCAGGGATACACTGAAGCTTTCTTT.

The V call is TRBV7-9, the J call TRBJ1-6; D is perhaps TRBD1 (5 bases). V lost 4 bases to trimming and J lost 7 bases, with 14 bases between them. Germline V lookup: CDR1 SEHNR, CDR2 FQNEAQ (reference sequence). The CDR3 runs to 15 residues. Written as DNA, the CDR3 is TGTGCCAGCAGCTCCGAGGGACTGATAAATTCACCCCTCCACTTT. It encodes CASSSEGLINSPLHF.

The J gene is TRBJ1-4, the V gene TRBV7-2; 7 bases map to TRBD1. The germline CDR1 and CDR2 sequences are SGHTA and FQGNSA. The J segment lost 8 bases and the V segment lost 5 bases, leaving 11 bases of the junction unmatched. This CDR3 has 15 residues. In nucleotides, the CDR3 is TGTGCCAGCAGCGAGACGACAGGGCTCGTGGAAAAACTGTTTTTT. This codes for CASSETTGLVEKLFF. Looking up the rest from reference TRBV7-2 and TRBJ1-4 gives the full variable domain: GAGVSQSPSNKVTEKGKDVELRCDPISGHTALYWYRQSLGQGLEFLIYFQGNSAPDKSGLPSDRFSAERTGGSVSTLTIQRTQQEDSAVYLCASSETTGLVEKLFFGSGTQLSVL.

The chain carries TRBV7-2 and TRBJ2-1; TRBD1 matches 7 bases. This CDR3 region has 13 residues. V shed 6 bases, J shed 4 bases, and the junction held 3 bases outside the gene matches. Germline assignment: CDR1 SGHTA and CDR2 FQGNSA. The CDR3 protein is CASSRDSYNEQFF. CDR3 nucleotides: TGTGCCAGCAGTCGGGACAGTTACAATGAGCAGTTCTTC.